The next 9 T cell receptor beta chains were all read from a single sample in a study of T cell responses to AZD1222 COVID-19 vaccine. Sequencing used immunoSEQ multiplex PCR; TCRdb keeps in-frame clones, though not all of them. The sample has roughly 150,000 clones, 90% to 95% seen once; the top ten hold over 4.5%. The sequenced sample was peripheral blood, obtained 28 days after the second AZD1222 dose. The receptors stem from an adult who received the AZD1222 COVID-19 vaccine.

The DNA of the CDR3 is TGTGCCAGCAGGAGACCGGGACAGGGGGTTTACGAGCAGTACTTC. Its protein product is CASRRPGQGVYEQYF. V is TRBV28 and J is TRBJ2-7, with 11 positions matching TRBD1. The CDR3 is 15 residues long. Germline loops: CDR1 MDHEN, CDR2 SYDVKM. The ends lost 6 bases at V and 4 bases at J; junction bases unmatched: 8.

A single count supports this clone. This rearrangement joins TRBV15 to TRBJ2-3; 7 bases line up with TRBD2. Per the germline V gene, CDR1 is LNHNV and CDR2 is YYDKDF (reference sequence). The CDR3 is 13 residues long. The V gene end was trimmed by 5 bases and the J gene end by 6 bases; junction bases not matched to a gene: 5. CDR3 DNA sequence: TGTGCCACCAGCGCGGGAGTGATGGATACGCAGTATTTT. This encodes CATSAGVMDTQYF.

V gene TRBV5-5 combines with J gene TRBJ1-2; D ambiguous. Trimming removed 0 bases from V and 4 bases from J, with 7 bases in between. This CDR3 is built from 13 residues. Germline V gene lookup returns CDR1 SGHKS and CDR2 YYEKEE (reference sequence). This CDR3 reads CASSLGRFYGYTF. As DNA, the CDR3 is TGTGCCAGCAGCTTGGGCAGGTTCTATGGCTACACCTTC.

This sequence joins TRBV3-1 (or the pseudogene TRBV3-2) and TRBJ2-7; a possible D gene is TRBD1 (6 bases). Between the trimmed V and J ends, which lost 0 bases and 2 bases, there was a span of 8 bases. CDR1 is LGHDT and CDR2 is YNNKEL in the germline V gene (reference sequence). The CDR3 runs 14 residues. The CDR3 loop reads CASSQEQGPYEQYF. The CDR3 nucleotides read TGTGCCAGCAGCCAAGAACAGGGCCCCTACGAGCAGTACTTC.

This chain connects TRBV5-1 to TRBJ2-5, with D maybe TRBD2 (5 bases). CDR1 and CDR2 (germline): SGHRS, YFSETQ. This CDR3 is built from 16 residues. Trimming took 1 base from V and 3 from J, leaving 16 bases between them. CDR3 coding DNA: TGCGCCAGCAGCTTGCAACCTGGAGGCAGTGAAGAGACCCAGTACTTC. It specifies CASSLQPGGSEETQYF. The complete variable domain, with remaining parts taken from reference TRBV5-1 and TRBJ2-5, reads KAGVTQTPRYLIKTRGQQVTLSCSPISGHRSVSWYQQTPGQGLQFLFEYFSETQRNKGNFPGRFSGRQFSNSRSEMNVSTLELGDSALYLCASSLQPGGSEETQYFGPGTRLLVL.

The genes are TRBV9 and TRBJ2-1; 8 nucleotides align to TRBD2. Germline-derived CDR1 and CDR2 are SGDLS and YYNGEE. Trimming cost V 4 bases and J 4 bases; bases outside gene matches: 10. The CDR3 length is 16 residues. The CDR3 coding sequence is TGTGCCAGCAGCATAGATGTGGCGGGAGGATACAATGAGCAGTTCTTC. Residues: CASSIDVAGGYNEQFF.

The rearrangement links TRBV21-1 to TRBJ2-7; TRBD1, the table's D call, lacks a check against the DNA. TRBV21-1 is reported as a pseudogene. This CDR3 is built from 15 residues. The CDR3 loop is CASSKVTGGFYEQYF. CDR3 bases: TGTGCCAGCAGCAAAGTAACAGGGGGCTTCTACGAGCAGTACTTC.

V usage is TRBV30 and J usage is TRBJ2-1, with 7 nucleotides matching TRBD2. Germline CDR1 reads GTSNPN; CDR2 reads SVGIG (reference sequence). The CDR3 sequence is 14 residues long. V was clipped by 2 bases and J by 1 base; unmatched bases: 2. The DNA of the CDR3 is TGTGCCTGGAGTATGGGGGGGTCCTACAATGAGCAGTTCTTC. It is translated as CAWSMGGSYNEQFF. Together with reference TRBV30 and TRBJ2-1, the CDR3 gives the full variable domain: SQTIHQWPATLVQPVGSPLSLECTVEGTSNPNLYWYRQAAGRGLQLLFYSVGIGQISSEVPQNLSASRPQDRQFILSSKKLLLSDSGFYLCAWSMGGSYNEQFFGPGTRLTVL.

The chain has TRBV7-9 and TRBJ2-7, with D possibly being TRBD1 or TRBD2 (5 bases each). The CDR3 sequence is 15 residues long. The germline gives CDR1 SEHNR, CDR2 FQNEAQ (reference sequence). The ends were cut back, 5 bases at V and 5 bases at J, with 19 bases in the middle. CDR3 region: CASSKTGAGIHEQYF. CDR3 DNA: TGTGCCAGCAGCAAAACAGGAGCCGGGATCCACGAGCAGTACTTC.